The 18 T cell receptor beta chains given below trace back to one sample, sequenced in a study of T cell responses to AZD1222 COVID-19 vaccine. The repertoire was sequenced with immunoSEQ multiplex PCR; TCRdb's copy has only in-frame clones and lacks some. The data hold roughly 140,000 clones, with roughly nine tenths observed a single time. The material sequenced was peripheral blood, taken on day 0 of AZD1222 vaccination. All receptors derive from an adult in good health.

CDR3 residues: CASSPSSGRANTGELFF. In nucleotides, the CDR3 is TGTGCCAGCAGCCCGAGTAGCGGGAGGGCCAACACCGGGGAGCTGTTTTTT. The chain joins TRBV5-4 to TRBJ2-2; 11 bases line up with TRBD2. The CDR3 is 17 amino acids. The J segment lost 2 bases and the V segment lost 4 bases, leaving 7 bases of the junction unmatched. CDR1 is SGHNT, CDR2 YYREEE, per germline (reference sequence).

The chain couples TRBV27 to TRBJ1-6, with D maybe TRBD1 (6 bases). The V gene lost 4 bases and the J gene lost 1 base, with 14 bases spanning the gap. Germline V lookup: CDR1 MNHEY, CDR2 SMNVEV (reference sequence). CDR3 length equals 17 residues. The CDR3 loop is CASSSSQGFSYNSPLHF. For the CDR3, the DNA is TGTGCCAGCAGTTCTTCACAGGGTTTTTCCTATAATTCACCCCTCCACTTT.

This clone was seen a handful of times. The chain couples TRBV2 to TRBJ2-5, with D tentatively TRBD2 (5 bases). CDR1 SNHLY and CDR2 FYNNEI come from the germline V gene. The CDR3 is made up of 14 amino acids. V shed 6 bases and J shed 1 base, with 12 bases lying between them. The CDR3 DNA is TGTGCCAGCAGCGGGGTCTATCCCCAAGAGACCCAGTACTTC. Translated, it gives CASSGVYPQETQYF.

The chain employs TRBV19 and TRBJ1-2, with D perhaps matching TRBD1 (5 bases). CDR3 size: 13 residues. CDR1 LNHDA and CDR2 SQIVND come from the germline V gene (reference sequence). V dropped 5 bases and J dropped 4 bases, with 11 bases sitting between them. CDR3 region: CASSPQGIYGYTF. The CDR3 DNA reads as TGTGCCAGTAGTCCTCAGGGTATCTATGGCTACACCTTC.

The chain has TRBV29-1 and TRBJ2-7, with TRBD1 identical over 8 bases. Germline lookup yields CDR1 SQVTM and CDR2 ANQGSEA. The CDR3 extends over 12 amino acids. V lost 6 bases and J lost 4; bases outside the gene matches: 5. The CDR3 nucleotides read TGCAGCGTGGACAGGGCCGAGTACGAGCAGTACTTC. Translation: CSVDRAEYEQYF.

J is TRBJ1-4 and V is TRBV15, with D unresolved. Germline values: CDR1 LNHNV, CDR2 YYDKDF (reference sequence). The CDR3 covers 15 residues. Deletions cut 1 base from V and 5 bases from J, with 11 bases between. The CDR3 reads CATSRVGSANEKLFF. DNA for the CDR3: TGTGCCACCAGCAGAGTAGGCAGCGCGAATGAAAAACTGTTTTTT.

The chain couples TRBV30 to TRBJ1-5; maybe TRBD1 (5 bases). The V end lost 3 bases, the J end lost 6 bases, and 18 bases lay between the germline ends. The CDR3 has 15 amino acids. Germline loops: CDR1 GTSNPN, CDR2 SVGIG (reference sequence). This CDR3 reads CAWSRGGGGAQPQHF. CDR3 sequence (DNA): TGTGCCTGGAGCCGAGGCGGTGGAGGGGCTCAGCCCCAGCATTTT. Full variable domain (rest looked up from reference TRBV30 and TRBJ1-5): SQTIHQWPATLVQPVGSPLSLECTVEGTSNPNLYWYRQAAGRGLQLLFYSVGIGQISSEVPQNLSASRPQDRQFILSSKKLLLSDSGFYLCAWSRGGGGAQPQHFGDGTRLSIL.

The V call is TRBV2, the J call TRBJ1-5, with D possibly TRBD1 on 6 matching bases. The CDR3 length is 15 residues. Trimming took off 6 bases at V and 3 bases at J, with 15 bases between the two ends. Germline assignment: CDR1 SNHLY and CDR2 FYNNEI. The CDR3 DNA reads TGTGCCAGCAGCCTCTCCCGGGACAACAATCAGCCCCAGCATTTT. This gives the protein CASSLSRDNNQPQHF.

V is TRBV19 and J is TRBJ2-2; 7 bases align to TRBD1. Germline V gene data show CDR1 as LNHDA and CDR2 as SQIVND (reference sequence). The CDR3 sequence is 14 residues long. V lost 6 bases to trimming and J lost 8 bases; unmatched junction nucleotides: 9. The CDR3 is CASRSTGNTGELFF. Here the CDR3 DNA reads TGTGCCAGTAGATCGACAGGGAATACTGGGGAGCTGTTTTTT.

The chain links TRBV5-1 to TRBJ1-3, with TRBD1 matching 9 bases. CDR3 length equals 16 residues. Germline V lookup: CDR1 SGHRS, CDR2 YFSETQ. Trimming cost V 4 bases and J 1 base; bases outside gene matches: 6. The CDR3 DNA follows: TGCGCCAGCAGCCTACAGGGGGCGGAATCTGGAAACACCATATATTTT. This translates into CASSLQGAESGNTIYF.

The chain has TRBV5-1 and TRBJ2-2, with TRBD2 as a possible D gene (6 bases). V gave up 0 bases and J gave up 6 bases, with 9 bases separating them. The germline V gene has CDR1 SGHRS and CDR2 YFSETQ. The CDR3 has 14 residues. CDR3 DNA sequence: TGCGCCAGCAGCTTGGCTGCGGGGTCCGGGGAGCTGTTTTTT. This sequence encodes CASSLAAGSGELFF.

The genes are TRBV2 and TRBJ2-7; D gene uncertain. The germline V gene has CDR1 SNHLY and CDR2 FYNNEI. The CDR3 loop spans 13 amino acids. V was trimmed by 1 base and J by 3 bases, leaving 7 bases between them. The CDR3 is CASSEGRFYEQYF. In DNA form, the CDR3 reads TGTGCCAGCAGTGAAGGAAGGTTCTACGAGCAGTACTTC.

The chain employs TRBV12-3 or TRBV12-4 and TRBJ2-1, with D possibly being TRBD1 (5 bases). The CDR3 has 13 amino acids. The germline V and J ends were trimmed by 6 bases and 15 bases, with 21 bases remaining between them. The CDR3 DNA reads as TGTGCCAGCAGGCTTGGGGCAACGGAAAAGGGGTTCTTC. Protein sequence: CASRLGATEKGFF.

The gene calls are TRBV7-2 and TRBJ1-1; 8 bases line up with TRBD1. Trimming removed 11 bases from V and 4 bases from J; junction bases left unmatched: 6. This CDR3 spans 12 amino acids. The germline gives CDR1 SGHTA, CDR2 FQGNSA. This CDR3 is CAAAGGGTEAFF. Here the CDR3 DNA reads TGTGCCGCAGCAGGGGGCGGCACTGAAGCTTTCTTT.

The J gene is TRBJ2-3, the V gene TRBV11-2; no clear D. The germline V gene has CDR1 SGHAT and CDR2 FQNNGV. This CDR3 contains 16 residues. The V end lost 4 bases, the J end lost 5 bases, and 19 bases lay between the germline ends. This CDR3 reads CASSSQLGWAGDTQYF. CDR3 in DNA: TGTGCCAGCAGCTCCCAGCTGGGTTGGGCTGGAGATACGCAGTATTTT. Based on the CDR3 plus reference TRBV11-2 and TRBJ2-3, the full variable domain is EAGVAQSPRYKIIEKRQSVAFWCNPISGHATLYWYQQILGQGPKLLIQFQNNGVVDDSQLPKDRFSAERLKGVDSTLKIQPAKLEDSAVYLCASSSQLGWAGDTQYFGPGTRLTVL.

The V gene is TRBV5-1, the J gene TRBJ2-3; the D gene is possibly TRBD2 (5 bases). The V gene lost 1 base and the J gene lost 4 bases, with 10 bases spanning the gap. CDR1 SGHRS and CDR2 YFSETQ come from the germline V gene. This CDR3 is 14 amino acids long. CDR3 coding DNA: TGCGCCAGCAGCTTGCAACTAGTTTCAGATACGCAGTATTTT. Its translation: CASSLQLVSDTQYF.

This chain connects TRBV9 to TRBJ1-6, with a tentative D call TRBD1 (5 bases). Germline assignment: CDR1 SGDLS and CDR2 YYNGEE. Trimming shortened V by 1 base and J by 8 bases, and 10 bases separated the two germline ends. The CDR3 covers 14 residues. The CDR3 here is CASSVSRVDSPLHF. The CDR3 DNA is TGTGCCAGCAGCGTAAGCAGGGTTGATTCACCCCTCCACTTT. Based on the CDR3 plus reference TRBV9 and TRBJ1-6, the full variable domain is DSGVTQTPKHLITATGQRVTLRCSPRSGDLSVYWYQQSLDQGLQFLIQYYNGEERAKGNILERFSAQQFPDLHSELNLSSLELGDSALYFCASSVSRVDSPLHFGNGTRLTVT.

The rearrangement uses TRBV4-1 and TRBJ2-2, with 9 bases that match TRBD2. The CDR3 is made up of 16 amino acids. The V gene's germline CDR1 is MGHRA and CDR2 YSYEKL. The trim removed 0 bases at V and 7 bases at J, leaving 6 bases unmatched. The CDR3 DNA follows: TGCGCCAGCAGCCAAGAAGCGGGGGGCATGGGCGGGGAGCTGTTTTTT. The encoded protein is CASSQEAGGMGGELFF.